Listed here is a single T cell receptor beta chain. Trimming left V 2 bases short and J 4 bases short, with 14 bases between. This CDR3 spans 15 amino acids. Germline values: CDR1 SSHAT, CDR2 FNYEAQ (reference sequence). The sample is drawn from a study of blood T cell repertoires in COVID-19. Turning to the study itself: Nucleic acid was either cDNA or gDNA, and it came from T cells, B-cell-depleted T cells, or PBMCs.

TCRdb keeps only in-frame clones here, not all; method: immunoSEQ multiplex PCR. The repertoire holds some 66,000 clones, with approximately 94% as singletons. This sequence joins TRBV7-7 and TRBJ2-5; a weak D match, TRBD2 (7 bases). This receptor was taken from a man between 65 and 80 years old with active COVID-19. Sequencing was carried out using peripheral blood. CDR3 bases: TGTGCCAGCAGCTTAACGGGGGGCTCGGGAGAGACCCAGTACTTC. Its protein product is CASSLTGGSGETQYF.